This TCR beta chain was sequenced during a study of T cell repertoires in ileal Crohn's disease. Study-wide context: Operated complications were stricturing disease (approximately 60%) and penetrating disease (around 40%). Study-wide points: Sorted CD8 T cells held more high-frequency clones than CD4. Clonal expansions were more frequent in active smokers than non-smokers at surgery.

The protocol was immunoSEQ multiplex PCR, while the TCRdb copy is restricted to in-frame clones and leaves out a portion. The repertoire has 5,500 to 7,000 clones, roughly 80% of them found once; the top ten carry over 4%. This clone was seen a single time. Its antigen is unidentified. Adults with ileal or ileocolonic Crohn's disease and an indication for resection were eligible. Input material: ileal tissue. This receptor was identified in an adult with Crohn's disease.

This CDR3 reads CASSYFKGVDEKLFF. CDR3 DNA sequence: TGTGCCAGCAGTTACTTCAAGGGTGTAGATGAAAAACTGTTTTTT. V and J are TRBV6-5 and TRBJ1-4; no definite D call. Deletions cut 1 base from V and 6 bases from J, with 12 bases between. This CDR3 region has 15 residues. CDR1 MNHEY and CDR2 SVGAGI come from the germline V gene.